This T cell receptor beta chain appears in the sequencing data of a study of CD8 T cells in ankylosing spondylitis. This clonotype was detected many times. Preparation of TCR beta libraries was done by quantitative 5'-RACE with molecular barcodes. TCRdb ran MiXCR on the 5' RACE reads and lists one entry per CDR3 protein. This sample has 110,000 to 150,000 distinct CDR3 sequences, with approximately 8.4% found just once. The sample was synovial fluid, either unsorted or a sorted T cell fraction (not recorded which). This receptor was identified in a male donor with ankylosing spondylitis.

CDR3 coding DNA: TGTGCCAGCTCACCGGGACTCCAGATCTCCTTATACAATGAGCAGTTCTTC. Translation gives CASSPGLQISLYNEQFF. The J gene is TRBJ2-1, the V gene TRBV18; D perhaps matches TRBD2 (6 bases). The V gene's germline CDR1 is KGHSH and CDR2 LQKENI. This CDR3 is built from 17 residues. V dropped 3 bases and J dropped 4 bases, with 19 bases sitting between them.